This T cell receptor beta chain was found in a study of monozygotic twins with inflammatory bowel disease. Study results and caveats: Healthy co-twins exceeded IBD patients in TCRbeta diversity as measured by inverse Simpson. Fewer clonotypes were shared with others by IBD patients than by healthy twins, especially with disease activity. There were differing immunosuppressive treatments, which may have added variability to patient repertoires.

On this clonotype: The antigen remains undetermined.

Using the 5' RACE reads, TCRdb records one entry per CDR3 protein without DNA. The sample data list about 380,000 distinct CDR3 sequences. This TCR was recovered from a human donor with ulcerative colitis or Crohn's disease, or a healthy co-twin of an affected twin (not recorded which). The sample was blood.

CDR3 loop: CASSSTSGESYEQYF. The chain is built from TRBV11-2 and TRBJ2-7; the TCRdb D gene call, TRBD2, has no DNA to confirm it. This CDR3 region has 15 residues. Germline V gives CDR1 SGHAT, CDR2 FQNNGV.